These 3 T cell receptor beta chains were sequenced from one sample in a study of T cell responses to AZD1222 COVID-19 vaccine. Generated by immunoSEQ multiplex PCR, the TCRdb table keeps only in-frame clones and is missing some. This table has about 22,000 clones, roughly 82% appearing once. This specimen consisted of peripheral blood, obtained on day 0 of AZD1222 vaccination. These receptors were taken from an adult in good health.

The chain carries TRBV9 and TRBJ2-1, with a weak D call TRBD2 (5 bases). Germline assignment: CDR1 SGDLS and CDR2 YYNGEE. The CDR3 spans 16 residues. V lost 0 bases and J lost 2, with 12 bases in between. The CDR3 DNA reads TGTGCCAGCAGCGTAGAATCGGACTCCACCTACAATGAGCAGTTCTTC. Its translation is CASSVESDSTYNEQFF.

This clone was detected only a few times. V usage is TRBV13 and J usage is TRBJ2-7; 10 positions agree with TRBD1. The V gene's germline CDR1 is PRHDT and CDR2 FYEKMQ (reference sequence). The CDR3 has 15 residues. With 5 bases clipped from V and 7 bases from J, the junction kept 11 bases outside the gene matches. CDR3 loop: CASSPRDRGGREQYF. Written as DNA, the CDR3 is TGTGCCAGCAGCCCCCGGGACAGGGGAGGGAGAGAGCAGTACTTC.

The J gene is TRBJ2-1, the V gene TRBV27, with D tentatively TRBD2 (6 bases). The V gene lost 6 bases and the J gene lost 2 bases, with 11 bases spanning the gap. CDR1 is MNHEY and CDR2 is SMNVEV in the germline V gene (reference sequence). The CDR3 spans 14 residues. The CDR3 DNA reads TGTGCCAGCAGCCCCGGGGGTGCCTACAATGAGCAGTTCTTC. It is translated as CASSPGGAYNEQFF.